Listed below are T cell receptor beta chains from one sample, sequenced in a study of T-cell memory formation after mild COVID-19. From the 5' RACE reads, TCRdb called clonotypes with MiXCR, one entry per CDR3 protein. The sample shows 340,000 or so distinct CDR3 sequences, 10% to 15% of them seen only once. Material: PBMCs or a T cell subset sorted from them (not recorded which). The receptor source for this set is a man younger than 35 who had mild COVID-19 (a few samples of this study predate the infection). Cell type and time point are not known. CDR3s include the opening cysteine and the closing phenylalanine or tryptophan. The D gene is left open where the match is weak. A row's size may be missing; if present it is once, few, many or a size class.

d_gene	v_gene	abundance	j_gene	len	CDR3nt	CDR3aa
-	TRBV6-1	once	TRBJ1-1	11	TGTGCCAGCAGTGACACTCTTGGAGCTTTCTTT	CASSDTLGAFF
TRBD1	TRBV29-1	few	TRBJ2-7	13	TGCAGCGTTTCGGGGGACAGGGGTGACGAGCAGTACTTC	CSVSGDRGDEQYF
-	TRBV29-1	few	TRBJ1-1	11	TGCAGCGTAGAGATGAACACTGAAGCTTTCTTT	CSVEMNTEAFF
-	TRBV4-1	-	TRBJ2-5	14	TGCGCCAGCAGCCAGTCCAGGGAGAAAGAGACCCAGTACTTC	CASSQSREKETQYF
-	TRBV19	-	TRBJ2-5	13	TGTGCCAGTACCAACCGGGCCTGGGAAACCCAGTACTTC	CASTNRAWETQYF
-	TRBV28	-	TRBJ2-6	15	TGTGCCAGCAGTTTACAGATCTCTGGGGCCAACGTCCTGACTTTC	CASSLQISGANVLTF
TRBD2	TRBV5-5	few	TRBJ2-3	18	TGTGCCACCAACGGGGGGTACGACTTAGGGGCGATCACAGATACGCAGTATTTT	CATNGGYDLGAITDTQYF
-	TRBV20-1	few	TRBJ2-2	15	TGCAGTGCTAGTCCAGGCGGGACCAACACCGGGGAGCTGTTTTTT	CSASPGGTNTGELFF
-	TRBV4-3	few	TRBJ1-1	16	TGCGCCAGCAGCCAAGATTGGGAGGGCAGGAACACTGAAGCTTTCTTT	CASSQDWEGRNTEAFF
-	TRBV7-2	few	TRBJ1-4	15	TGTGCCAGCAGCGACCAGGGGCCAACTAATGAAAAACTGTTTTTT	CASSDQGPTNEKLFF
-	TRBV11-2	few	TRBJ2-7	13	TGTGCCAGCAATGTGGGGCGCGGTTACGAGCAGTACTTC	CASNVGRGYEQYF
-	TRBV7-2	few	TRBJ1-5	15	TGTGCCAGCAGCTTAGTGTCTGGGGCGGATCAGCCCCAGCATTTT	CASSLVSGADQPQHF
-	TRBV6-4	-	TRBJ2-2	15	TGTGCCAGCAGTGACCAGCCAGGCCACACCGGGGAGCTGTTTTTT	CASSDQPGHTGELFF
TRBD2	TRBV3-1	-	TRBJ2-3	16	TGTGCCAGCAGCCAATCAGCGGGGGGCCCCACAGATACGCAGTATTTT	CASSQSAGGPTDTQYF
-	TRBV7-2	-	TRBJ1-1	14	TGTGCCAGCAGCTGGAGAGGGCCAAACACTGAAGCTTTCTTT	CASSWRGPNTEAFF
-	TRBV4-3	-	TRBJ2-5	14	TGCGCCAGCAGCCAAGATGCCGGCAAGCGGACCCAGTACTTC	CASSQDAGKRTQYF
-	TRBV20-1	-	TRBJ1-6	15	TGCAGTGCCCCAGCCCCGGGACGGAATAATTCACCCCTCCACTTT	CSAPAPGRNNSPLHF
-	TRBV21-1	few	TRBJ1-1	15	TGTGCCAGCAGCAAAGGGGGGGTAGGGGACACTGAAGCTTTCTTT	CASSKGGVGDTEAFF
-	TRBV4-1	-	TRBJ1-5	16	TGCGCCAGCAGCCTCCAACAGGGACGTGACAATCAGCCCCAGCATTTT	CASSLQQGRDNQPQHF
-	TRBV28	few	TRBJ1-6	13	TGTGCCAGCGGCTCACGGTTCGGGTCACCCCTCCACTTT	CASGSRFGSPLHF
TRBD2	TRBV5-6	-	TRBJ2-4	16	TGTGCCAGCAGCTTGAGGAGCGGGGGCCTCAAGGACATTCAGTACTTC	CASSLRSGGLKDIQYF
-	TRBV5-1	-	TRBJ2-2	15	TGCGCCAGCAGCTTCAGACAGGCGGATACCGGGGAGCTGTTTTTT	CASSFRQADTGELFF
TRBD2	TRBV4-3	-	TRBJ2-1	17	TGCGCCAGCAGCCAAGCGTTCAAAGCGGGGGGACACAATGAGCAGTTCTTC	CASSQAFKAGGHNEQFF
TRBD1	TRBV20-1	-	TRBJ1-1	16	TGCAGTGCTAGAGACCCCCTAGACAGGGCACGCACTGAAGCTTTCTTT	CSARDPLDRARTEAFF
TRBD2	TRBV7-9	few	TRBJ2-5	15	TGTGCCAGCAGCTTAAGACGGGGGGGCGAAGAGACCCAGTACTTC	CASSLRRGGEETQYF
-	TRBV25-1	few	TRBJ2-2	14	TGTGCCACCCGGCCCCAGGGAACGGCCGGGGAGCTGTTTTTT	CATRPQGTAGELFF
-	TRBV6-6	few	TRBJ2-2	15	TGTGCCATGTCCAGGGTTCGGAGTATCACCGGGGAGCTGTTTTTT	CAMSRVRSITGELFF
-	TRBV12-3/TRBV12-4	-	TRBJ2-2	14	TGTGCCAGCAGTTTCGGGGGATTGGGCGGGGAGCTGTTTTTT	CASSFGGLGGELFF
-	TRBV7-2	-	TRBJ2-3	15	TGTGCCAGCAGCTTTGCAGGCCCGGCGAAAGATACGCAGTATTTT	CASSFAGPAKDTQYF
-	TRBV4-2	few	TRBJ2-7	15	TGTGCCAGCAGCCAAGAACGGGACCCGACTTACGAGCAGTACTTC	CASSQERDPTYEQYF
-	TRBV12-3/TRBV12-4	-	TRBJ1-1	14	TGTGCCAGCAGTCGGGGGGGAGGTTTCACTGAAGCTTTCTTT	CASSRGGGFTEAFF
TRBD1	TRBV19	few	TRBJ2-1	13	TGTGCCGTGACAGGGGCGAGGTACAGTGAGCAGTTCTTC	CAVTGARYSEQFF
-	TRBV6-5	-	TRBJ2-7	18	TGTGCCAGCAGCCCCGATATGCTGACAGGGACTTGGTCCTACGAGCAGTACTTC	CASSPDMLTGTWSYEQYF